These 4 T cell receptor beta chains were sequenced from one sample in a study of neurological immune-mediated disorders. TCRdb redid the calling of the 5' RACE reads with MiXCR, one entry per CDR3 protein. The sample contains tens of thousands of distinct CDR3 sequences, just over 2.5% of which appear only once. Material for sequencing was PBMCs. The receptors derive from a woman in her twenties or thirties with multiple sclerosis.

At least ten counts were recorded for this clonotype. The chain links TRBV28 to TRBJ1-2; D not resolved. The CDR3 has 13 amino acids. Germline V gives CDR1 MDHEN, CDR2 SYDVKM. V lost 1 base to trimming and J lost 8 bases, with 11 bases between them. Written as DNA, the CDR3 is TGTGCCAGCAGTTTATCGGGGTCGCGCGGCTACACCTTC. Translated, it gives CASSLSGSRGYTF.

This clonotype has ten or more counts. The chain employs TRBV7-9 and TRBJ2-7, with 10 bases fitting TRBD2. The trim removed 5 bases at V and 3 bases at J, leaving 10 bases unmatched. This CDR3 spans 16 amino acids. The germline V gene has CDR1 SEHNR and CDR2 FQNEAQ (reference sequence). CDR3 bases: TGTGCCAGCAGCCCTGTACTAGCGGGGACAGACTACGAGCAGTACTTC. Translating it yields CASSPVLAGTDYEQYF. Full variable domain (outside the CDR3, taken from reference TRBV7-9 and TRBJ2-7): DTGVSQNPRHKITKRGQNVTFRCDPISEHNRLYWYRQTLGQGPEFLTYFQNEAQLEKSRLLSDRFSAERPKGSFSTLEIQRTEQGDSAMYLCASSPVLAGTDYEQYFGPGTRLTVT.

There are many counts of this clonotype. The chain uses TRBV5-4 and TRBJ2-1; D possibly matches TRBD1 or TRBD2 (6 bases each). Trimming shortened V by 2 bases and J by 0 bases, and 12 bases separated the two germline ends. The CDR3 has 16 residues. Germline CDR1 is SGHNT and CDR2 is YYREEE (reference sequence). CDR3 residues: CASSFGGPRSYNEQFF. DNA of the CDR3: TGTGCCAGCAGCTTTGGGGGGCCCCGCTCCTACAATGAGCAGTTCTTC.

The sample holds many counts of this clonotype. V is TRBV20-1 and J is TRBJ1-6; D is unresolved. Germline CDR1 and CDR2: DFQATT and SNEGSKA (reference sequence). The CDR3 runs 15 residues. The germline V and J ends were trimmed by 3 bases and 1 base, with 10 bases remaining between them. CDR3 DNA: TGCAGTGCTAGGGAGGGTGGATCCTATAATTCACCCCTCCACTTT. Translating gives CSAREGGSYNSPLHF.